This T cell receptor beta chain was profiled in a study of T cells in localized non-small cell lung cancer. Regarding the study as a whole: Owing to sequencing of a solitary tumor region, heterogeneity cannot be discounted. Greater T cell density in blood accompanied longer overall survival. It was uninvolved adjacent lung that showed the highest T cell clonality, exceeding tumor. When the top 100 tumor clones were examined, a median approximately 60 of them also appeared in the adjacent lung, which was paired and uninvolved.

Germline-derived CDR1 and CDR2 are SGHRS and YFSETQ. J gave up 3 bases and V 7 bases, and 9 bases lay outside the gene matches. The CDR3 length is 14 residues. The repertoire was sequenced with immunoSEQ multiplex PCR; TCRdb's copy has only in-frame clones and lacks some. The sample lists around 30,000 clones, around nine tenths occurring once. To note about this clone: Its antigen is still unknown.

The sequences come from peripheral blood, collected before any cancer treatment. The chain has TRBV5-1 and TRBJ2-7; 8 nucleotides align to TRBD2. The source is a female donor older than 55 with stage III squamous cell lung carcinoma. The CDR3 DNA reads TGCGCCAGCCGGATTCTCGGGGGGGGCTACGAGCAGTACTTC. As protein: CASRILGGGYEQYF.